What follows are 27 T cell receptor beta chains derived from one specimen sequenced in a study of blood T cell repertoires in COVID-19. Some clones are missing from TCRdb's copy, which holds only in-frame ones; the method was immunoSEQ multiplex PCR. The table lists 97,000 or so clones, approximately 78% of them singletons, with 9.8% in the top ten. The specimen sequenced was peripheral blood. The receptors originated from a man between 60 and 75 years old with active or convalescent COVID-19.

The rearrangement links TRBV5-4 to TRBJ2-2, with 11 bases aligning to TRBD2. The CDR3 consists of 16 residues. V was clipped by 4 bases and J by 5 bases; unmatched bases: 7. Germline-derived CDR1 and CDR2 are SGHNT and YYREEE (reference sequence). CDR3 in amino acids: CASSISGRALTGELFF. The CDR3 coding sequence is TGTGCCAGCAGCATTAGCGGGAGGGCCCTAACCGGGGAGCTGTTTTTT.

The chain couples TRBV6-2 or TRBV6-3 to TRBJ1-6; TRBD1 matches 8 bases. The trim removed 5 bases at V and 7 bases at J, leaving 7 bases unmatched. The CDR3 consists of 15 residues. In germline, CDR1 is MNHEY, CDR2 SVGEGT. CDR3 coding DNA: TGTGCCAGCAGTCAGGGGGCGAGGATCAATTCACCCCTCCACTTT. Its protein is CASSQGARINSPLHF.

The V gene is TRBV19, the J gene TRBJ1-4, with no clear D. This CDR3 is 14 amino acids long. Germline CDR1 and CDR2: LNHDA and SQIVND (reference sequence). Trimming took 10 bases from V and 0 from J, leaving 12 bases between them. In DNA form, the CDR3 reads TGTGCCACCGCACCGACACCAACTAATGAAAAACTGTTTTTT. This gives the protein CATAPTPTNEKLFF.

The chain links TRBV6-1 to TRBJ1-1, with D uncertain. V lost 2 bases and J 8 bases, leaving 12 bases between the germline ends. Germline V gene lookup returns CDR1 MNHNS and CDR2 SASEGT. The CDR3 is made up of 13 amino acids. The CDR3 coding sequence is TGTGCCAGCAGTGAATTACCGCAACTGGAAGCTTTCTTT. Residues: CASSELPQLEAFF.

V gene TRBV3-1 (or the pseudogene TRBV3-2) combines with J gene TRBJ2-3; D is undetermined. This CDR3 spans 15 amino acids. Trimming took 1 base from V and 2 from J, leaving 10 bases between them. Germline V gene lookup returns CDR1 LGHDT and CDR2 YNNKEL (reference sequence). DNA of the CDR3: TGTGCCAGCAGCCAAGCCCGGGTATCCACAGATACGCAGTATTTT. Amino acids: CASSQARVSTDTQYF.

This chain uses TRBV7-8 with TRBJ2-4; D is possibly TRBD2 (6 bases). CDR1 is SGHVS, CDR2 FQNEAQ, per germline. Trimming left V 3 bases short and J 2 bases short, with 8 bases between. The CDR3 extends over 14 amino acids. CDR3: CASSLAGTKNIQYF. CDR3 in DNA: TGTGCCAGCAGCTTGGCGGGAACCAAAAACATTCAGTACTTC.

J is TRBJ2-3 and V is TRBV6-5; TRBD1 might be the D (7 bases). The CDR3 spans 16 residues. The germline V gene encodes CDR1 MNHEY and CDR2 SVGAGI. V lost 4 bases, J lost 2 bases, and 16 bases lay in between. CDR3 residues: CASSSSGGGYTDTQYF. DNA of the CDR3: TGTGCCAGCAGTTCCTCAGGAGGGGGCTACACAGATACGCAGTATTTT.

J is TRBJ2-7 and V is TRBV12-5; D is possibly TRBD1 (7 bases). The germline V and J ends were trimmed by 8 bases and 6 bases, with 26 bases remaining between them. Per germline, CDR1 LGHNT and CDR2 FRNRAP. The CDR3 is made up of 16 amino acids. This chain's CDR3 is CASYPKRGGGGGEQYV. The CDR3 nucleotides are TGTGCTAGTTACCCCAAGCGAGGTGGAGGGGGCGGCGAGCAGTACGTC.

The chain uses TRBV7-2 and TRBJ1-3; D uncertain. This CDR3 contains 15 residues. Germline values: CDR1 SGHTA, CDR2 FQGNSA. V lost 6 bases to trimming and J lost 0 bases, with 12 bases between them. The CDR3 DNA follows: TGTGCCAGCAGTTTACAAGCCATCTCTGGAAACACCATATATTTT. Amino acid sequence: CASSLQAISGNTIYF.

Remarks on this clone: Given the absence of the conserved phenylalanine or tryptophan at the CDR3 end, a read error is likely. No DNA is shown, since the ends of the CDR3 on it are uncertain; the CDR3 is the one TCRdb lists. The J gene is TRBJ1-4, the V gene TRBV7-6; the table's TRBD1 call for D was not verified on the DNA. A total of 11 residues make up the CDR3, ends included. The germline CDR1 and CDR2 sequences are SGHVS and FNYEAQ. The CDR3 spells CASSSRRGRGN.

The chain links TRBV19 to TRBJ1-5; a possible D gene is TRBD1 (5 bases). The V end was cut by 4 bases, the J end by 0 bases, with 10 bases between. Germline loops: CDR1 LNHDA, CDR2 SQIVND (reference sequence). This CDR3 is built from 15 residues. CDR3 nucleotides: TGTGCCAGTAGTACAACAGACAGTAGCAATCAGCCCCAGCATTTT. Protein sequence: CASSTTDSSNQPQHF.

The rearrangement links TRBV5-1 to TRBJ2-3, with D tentatively TRBD2 (5 bases). The CDR3 is made up of 12 amino acids. Germline lookup yields CDR1 SGHRS and CDR2 YFSETQ. V was shortened by 4 bases and J by 6 bases, with 9 bases between the two germline ends. This CDR3 is CASSPAVDTQYF. CDR3 bases: TGCGCCAGCAGCCCAGCGGTGGATACGCAGTATTTT. Together with reference TRBV5-1 and TRBJ2-3, the CDR3 gives the full variable domain: KAGVTQTPRYLIKTRGQQVTLSCSPISGHRSVSWYQQTPGQGLQFLFEYFSETQRNKGNFPGRFSGRQFSNSRSEMNVSTLELGDSALYLCASSPAVDTQYFGPGTRLTVL.

The chain is built from TRBV27 and TRBJ2-3, with 8 nucleotides matching TRBD2. This CDR3 comprises 14 residues. Germline lookup yields CDR1 MNHEY and CDR2 SMNVEV (reference sequence). The V and J ends lost 4 bases and 8 bases, in that order; junction bases with no gene match: 8. The CDR3 is CASSWGLGKGTQYF. CDR3 bases: TGTGCCAGCAGTTGGGGACTAGGGAAGGGTACGCAGTATTTT.

The chain uses TRBV19 and TRBJ2-7, with 9 bases lining up with TRBD1. V shed 6 bases, J shed 2 bases, and the junction held 8 bases outside the gene matches. Germline V gene sequence: CDR1 LNHDA, CDR2 SQIVND (reference sequence). The CDR3 contains 15 residues. CDR3 sequence (DNA): TGTGCCAGTAGCAAAGTGGGGACAGGGACCTACGAGCAGTACTTC. Residues: CASSKVGTGTYEQYF.

The chain is built from TRBV12-3 or TRBV12-4 and TRBJ2-3; TRBD1 matches at 8 bases. J lost 10 bases, V lost 6 bases, and 6 bases had no gene match. The CDR3 sequence is 12 residues long. The CDR3 DNA reads as TGTGCCAGCAGCCCTGACAGGGGTGCGCAGTATTTT. Protein sequence: CASSPDRGAQYF.

This rearrangement joins TRBV28 to TRBJ1-3; D remains unclear. V lost 2 bases and J lost 0, with 11 bases in between. Germline V gene sequence: CDR1 MDHEN, CDR2 SYDVKM. There are 16 residues in the CDR3. The CDR3 DNA reads TGTGCCAGCAGTTTACATGGCTCCCGCTCTGGAAACACCATATATTTT. It translates to CASSLHGSRSGNTIYF.

The chain is built from TRBV18 and TRBJ2-1; TRBD2 is a possible D gene (7 bases). This CDR3 has 18 residues. Trimming took off 6 bases at V and 0 bases at J, with 21 bases between the two ends. Germline loops: CDR1 KGHSH, CDR2 LQKENI. The CDR3 sequence: CASSPGGLAPRSYNEQFF. The DNA for the CDR3 is TGTGCCAGCTCGCCCGGGGGGCTAGCGCCCCGCTCCTACAATGAGCAGTTCTTC.

J is TRBJ1-2 and V is TRBV30; D call uncertain. Germline V gene sequence: CDR1 GTSNPN, CDR2 SVGIG (reference sequence). The CDR3 runs to 14 residues. Trimming shortened V by 0 bases and J by 4 bases, and 12 bases separated the two germline ends. CDR3 residues: CAWSVSEAPYGYTF. Here the CDR3 DNA reads TGTGCCTGGAGTGTAAGTGAGGCCCCCTATGGCTACACCTTC.

This chain connects TRBV2 to TRBJ1-4; D gene ambiguous. CDR3 size: 15 residues. The V gene's germline CDR1 is SNHLY and CDR2 FYNNEI. V was clipped by 8 bases and J by 5 bases, with 18 bases between them. The CDR3 region is CASGALPGSNEKLFF. Here the CDR3 DNA reads TGTGCCAGCGGCGCTTTACCGGGGTCAAATGAAAAACTGTTTTTT.

The chain joins TRBV21-1 to TRBJ2-3; TRBD1, the table's D call, was not compared with the DNA. TRBV21-1 is noted as a pseudogene. There are 13 residues in the CDR3. The CDR3 loop reads CASSQRRQGGQYF. The CDR3 nucleotides are TGTGCCAGCAGCCAACGAAGACAGGGCGGGCAGTATTTT.

This rearrangement joins TRBV10-3 to TRBJ1-3; D is ambiguous. V shed 2 bases and J shed 1 base, with 12 bases lying between them. Germline loops: CDR1 ENHRY, CDR2 SYGVKD. This CDR3 spans 16 amino acids. In DNA form, the CDR3 reads TGTGCCATCAGTGAGGTACAGCAGTTATCTGGAAACACCATATATTTT. This gives the protein CAISEVQQLSGNTIYF.

The rearrangement uses TRBV28 and TRBJ1-1, with D possibly TRBD1 on 6 matching bases. The CDR3 sequence is 14 residues long. Per germline, CDR1 MDHEN and CDR2 SYDVKM. The germline V and J ends were trimmed by 6 bases and 1 base, with 12 bases remaining between them. The CDR3: CASRYYRENTEAFF. As DNA, the CDR3 is TGTGCCAGCAGGTATTACAGGGAGAACACTGAAGCTTTCTTT.

The chain has TRBV6-5 and TRBJ2-3, with D maybe TRBD1 (6 bases). Trimming stripped 10 bases from V and 4 bases from J, with 18 bases between. The germline V gene encodes CDR1 MNHEY and CDR2 SVGAGI. The CDR3 contains 14 residues. The CDR3 sequence: CATALYRAPDTQYF. In nucleotides, the CDR3 is TGTGCCACCGCCCTATACAGGGCCCCAGATACGCAGTATTTT.

The chain couples TRBV3-1 (or the pseudogene TRBV3-2) to TRBJ2-5; 8 bases match TRBD1. The CDR3 has 16 amino acids. J lost 3 bases, V lost 3 bases, and 9 bases had no gene match. Germline CDR1 LGHDT, CDR2 YNNKEL (reference sequence). Written as DNA, the CDR3 is TGTGCCAGCAGCCAGGAGACAGGGGAAGATAAAGAGACCCAGTACTTC. Amino acids: CASSQETGEDKETQYF.

This clone was seen a single time. This rearrangement joins TRBV9 to TRBJ1-1, with no clear D. This CDR3 is built from 14 residues. From germline, CDR1 is SGDLS and CDR2 YYNGEE. Trimming shortened V by 4 bases and J by 2 bases, and 12 bases separated the two germline ends. The CDR3 sequence is CASSPRRVNTEAFF. CDR3 nucleotides: TGTGCCAGCAGCCCTAGGAGGGTAAACACTGAAGCTTTCTTT.

The genes are TRBV28 and TRBJ1-5; 11 bases fit TRBD1. V lost 6 bases and J lost 5; bases outside the gene matches: 3. This CDR3 is built from 14 residues. Germline CDR1 and CDR2: MDHEN and SYDVKM. The CDR3 loop is CASSRTGGHQPQHF. CDR3 bases: TGTGCCAGCAGCCGGACAGGGGGCCATCAGCCCCAGCATTTT.

This clone was found a few times. J is TRBJ2-7 and V is TRBV11-2; D remains unclear. Per germline, CDR1 SGHAT and CDR2 FQNNGV. CDR3 length: 12 residues. Trimming removed 6 bases from V and 7 bases from J, with 13 bases in between. For the CDR3, the DNA is TGTGCCAGCAGTACGACACGGCTGGAGCAGTACTTC. Amino acid sequence: CASSTTRLEQYF.